These T cell receptor beta chains were read from a single sample in a study of cytomegalovirus exposure and HLA in healthy donors. Sequencing used immunoSEQ multiplex PCR; TCRdb keeps in-frame clones, though not all of them. The table shows some 150,000 clones, with about 87% occurring only once. Sequencing was done on a sample of PBMCs. The receptors come from a woman in her thirties in good health and CMV-seronegative. Each CDR3 is given with its conserved first and last residue. A D gene is named only where the DNA matches it firmly. Clone sizes are given selectively: once, few, many, or a class where the clone is expanded.

D,J,length,V,size,CDR3,DNA
TRBD1,TRBJ2-7,14,TRBV28,once,CASSLSTGLYEQYF,TGTGCCAGCAGTTTATCGACAGGGCTCTACGAGCAGTACTTC
TRBD2,TRBJ2-1,15,TRBV6-5,.,CASTKRSSGGNEQFF,TGTGCCAGCACCAAAAGGTCTAGCGGGGGAAATGAGCAGTTCTTC
.,TRBJ1-1,11,TRBV5-5,.,CASSLTTEAFF,TGTGCCAGCAGCTTGACAACTGAAGCTTTCTTT
TRBD1,TRBJ2-2,13,TRBV9,.,CASRDRWTGELFF,TGTGCCAGCCGGGACAGATGGACCGGGGAGCTGTTTTTT
TRBD1,TRBJ2-1,16,TRBV4-1,.,CASSQAGTALGWEQFF,TGCGCCAGCAGCCAAGCCGGGACAGCCTTGGGTTGGGAGCAGTTCTTC
.,TRBJ1-1,13,TRBV6-5,.,CASRPGSGTEAFF,TGTGCCAGCAGACCGGGGTCGGGCACTGAAGCTTTCTTT
TRBD1,TRBJ2-3,15,TRBV19,.,CASSRGQGSTDTQYF,TGTGCCAGTAGTAGGGGACAGGGGAGCACAGATACGCAGTATTTT
.,TRBJ1-2,14,TRBV19,.,CASSIGSSVYGYTF,TGTGCCAGTAGTATAGGGTCCTCAGTCTATGGCTACACCTTC
TRBD1,TRBJ2-7,14,TRBV28,.,CASLRTGSTYEQYF,TGTGCCAGCCTTAGGACAGGATCCACCTACGAGCAGTACTTC
.,TRBJ1-2,16,TRBV2,.,CASLGERFFTNYGYTF,TGTGCCAGCCTCGGAGAGAGGTTTTTTACTAACTATGGCTACACCTTC
TRBD1,TRBJ1-5,18,TRBV28,.,CASSRIPRPGGSNQPQHF,TGTGCCAGCAGCAGAATACCTAGGCCAGGGGGTAGCAATCAGCCCCAGCATTTT
.,TRBJ2-2,13,TRBV14,.,CASEDENTGELFF,TGTGCCAGCGAGGATGAGAACACCGGGGAGCTGTTTTTT
TRBD1,TRBJ2-7,14,TRBV10-1,.,CAGIGTGHEYEQYF,TGCGCCGGAATCGGGACAGGGCATGAGTACGAGCAGTACTTC
TRBD2,TRBJ2-7,21,TRBV5-1,.,CASSLAPLVGLAGGLSYEQYF,TGCGCCAGCAGCTTGGCCCCTCTTGTAGGACTAGCGGGAGGTTTGTCCTACGAGCAGTACTTC
.,TRBJ1-3,15,TRBV9,.,CASSFGGNSGNTIYF,TGTGCCAGCAGCTTTGGGGGCAACTCTGGAAACACCATATATTTT
.,TRBJ1-1,13,TRBV5-6,few,CASSWYGAGEAFF,TGTGCCAGCAGCTGGTATGGAGCGGGGGAAGCTTTCTTT
TRBD1,TRBJ1-2,17,TRBV28,few,CASSFRNRQGGNYGYTF,TGTGCCAGCAGTTTCCGAAACCGACAGGGTGGTAACTATGGCTACACCTTC
TRBD1,TRBJ2-1,15,TRBV9,.,CASSIGTGVFGEQFF,TGTGCCAGCAGCATAGGGACAGGTGTATTCGGTGAGCAGTTCTTC
.,TRBJ2-1,15,TRBV6-6,.,CASSYSRTVYNEQFF,TGTGCCAGCAGTTACTCCCGGACAGTCTACAATGAGCAGTTCTTC
.,TRBJ1-6,14,TRBV6-1,once,CASSERGGWRPLHF,TGTGCCAGCAGTGAACGGGGAGGGTGGCGACCCCTCCACTTT
.,TRBJ2-7,15,TRBV30,once,CAWRQKGGSSYEQYF,TGTGCCTGGCGTCAAAAAGGGGGAAGCTCCTACGAGCAGTACTTC
TRBD1,TRBJ1-1,14,TRBV7-9,.,CASSARDRDTEAFF,TGTGCCAGCAGCGCCCGGGACAGGGACACTGAAGCTTTCTTT
.,TRBJ1-5,12,TRBV30,.,CAWSNRGQPQHF,TGTGCCTGGAGTAACCGAGGGCAGCCCCAGCATTTT
TRBD1,TRBJ2-7,17,TRBV28,.,CASSPSFDRGSSYEQYF,TGTGCCAGCAGTCCCTCATTCGACAGGGGCAGCTCCTACGAGCAGTACTTC
.,TRBJ2-1,14,TRBV4-2,.,CASSQDSIRGEQFF,TGTGCCAGCAGCCAAGATTCGATCCGCGGGGAGCAGTTCTTC
.,TRBJ2-5,15,TRBV4-3,.,CASSQTQPPGKTQYF,TGCGCCAGCAGCCAAACACAGCCCCCCGGGAAGACCCAGTACTTC
TRBD1,TRBJ1-2,13,TRBV2,.,CASSVRDRDGYTF,TGTGCCAGCAGTGTCCGGGACAGGGATGGCTACACCTTC
.,TRBJ1-1,14,TRBV27,once,CASSLFQGWAEAFF,TGTGCCAGCAGTTTATTTCAGGGTTGGGCTGAAGCTTTCTTT
TRBD1,TRBJ1-2,18,TRBV28,.,CASSRMALVDRVYYGYTF,TGTGCCAGCAGTCGCATGGCCTTGGTAGACAGGGTTTACTATGGCTACACCTTC
TRBD2,TRBJ2-7,16,TRBV7-3,.,CASSLNLAGDYYEQYF,TGTGCCAGCAGCTTAAACTTAGCGGGGGACTACTACGAGCAGTACTTC
.,TRBJ2-1,15,TRBV13,.,CASSLEGGTYNEQFF,TGTGCCAGCAGCTTAGAGGGAGGAACCTACAATGAGCAGTTCTTC
.,TRBJ2-7,14,TRBV29-1,.,CSVGMRESTYEQYF,TGCAGCGTTGGGATGCGGGAATCAACCTACGAGCAGTACTTC
.,TRBJ1-4,16,TRBV5-1,.,CASSLVSFATNEKLFF,TGCGCCAGCAGCTTGGTTTCCTTCGCAACTAATGAAAAACTGTTTTTT
TRBD1,TRBJ1-4,18,TRBV7-2,.,CASSRQGGGSATNEKLFF,TGTGCCAGCAGTCGTCAGGGGGGTGGGTCGGCAACTAATGAAAAACTGTTTTTT
TRBD1,TRBJ1-3,18,TRBV9,once,CASSVAAGGQHSGNTIYF,TGTGCCAGCAGCGTAGCTGCGGGGGGACAGCACTCTGGAAACACCATATATTTT
.,TRBJ2-6,18,TRBV6-4,.,CASSDSSTGMTGANVLTF,TGTGCCAGCAGTGACTCCAGCACAGGGATGACTGGGGCCAACGTCCTGACTTTC
.,TRBJ1-5,15,TRBV28,.,CASSFGSGSNQPQHF,TGTGCCAGCAGTTTCGGATCAGGGAGCAATCAGCCCCAGCATTTT
.,TRBJ2-1,15,TRBV19,once,CASSTDWSSYNEQFF,TGTGCCAGTAGTACGGACTGGAGCTCCTACAATGAGCAGTTCTTC
.,TRBJ2-1,17,TRBV15,.,CATSRDVASPNPNEQFF,TGTGCCACCAGCAGAGATGTCGCATCCCCTAATCCTAATGAGCAGTTCTTC